This TCR beta chain was found in a study of response to subunit inactivated influenza vaccine. The CDR3 contains 17 residues. CDR1 and CDR2 (germline): MGHRA, YSYEKL. The junction had 15 bases not matched to a gene; V was cut back by 4 bases and J by 4 bases. This clonotype was seen more than once but under ten times. TCRdb processed the RT-PCR reads anew with MiXCR; each CDR3 protein has one entry. The table includes hundreds of thousands of distinct CDR3 sequences, approximately 15% detected once. This receptor was taken from a man aged 50 to 69 who received an inactivated influenza vaccine. The J gene is TRBJ1-2, the V gene TRBV4-1; 7 positions match TRBD1. The sample consisted of CD4+ T cells sorted from PBMCs, taken around 25 months after vaccination. The CDR3 region is CASSPGQAALQGYGYTF. CDR3 nucleotide sequence: TGCGCCAGCAGCCCCGGACAGGCTGCCCTTCAAGGCTATGGCTACACCTTC.